This TCR beta chain was observed in a study of blood T cells in healthy people across ages. The germline V gene has CDR1 SGHTA and CDR2 FQGNSA. The CDR3 extends over 15 amino acids. V lost 0 bases and J lost 6; bases outside the gene matches: 7. Study-wide points: A strong correlation was seen between TCR beta diversity and naive T cell percentage.

PCR was performed a second time for about 7 to 11 cycles using a sample-barcoded 5' primer and a J-beta primer mix. Each cDNA molecule received a tag from a template-switch adaptor that had 12 random nucleotides. TCRdb recomputed calls from the 5' RACE reads with MiXCR, one row per CDR3 protein. The sample shows 1.5 million to 2 million distinct CDR3 sequences, 49% of them seen only once. This clonotype appeared a few times. Its antigen remains unidentified. V and J are TRBV7-2 and TRBJ2-5; TRBD2 matches 7 bases. The specimen sequenced was blood. This TCR came from a woman in her thirties or forties in good health. DNA for the CDR3: TGTGCCAGCAGCTTAGCGGGGGGGTCCAGTAAGACCCAGTACTTC. Translation gives CASSLAGGSSKTQYF.